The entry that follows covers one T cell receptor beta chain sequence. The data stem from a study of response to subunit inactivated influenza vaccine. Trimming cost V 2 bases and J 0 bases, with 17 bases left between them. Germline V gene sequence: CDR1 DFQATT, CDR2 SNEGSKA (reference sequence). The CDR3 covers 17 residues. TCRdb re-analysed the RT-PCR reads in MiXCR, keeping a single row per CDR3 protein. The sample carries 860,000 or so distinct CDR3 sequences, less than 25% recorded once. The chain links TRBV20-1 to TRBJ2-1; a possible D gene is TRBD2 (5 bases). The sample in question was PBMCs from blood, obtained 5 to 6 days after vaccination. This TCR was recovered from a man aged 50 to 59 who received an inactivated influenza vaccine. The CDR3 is CSARPLGLYSSYNEQFF. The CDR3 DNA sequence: TGCAGTGCTAGACCTCTCGGACTGTATAGCTCCTACAATGAGCAGTTCTTC.